These 21 T cell receptor beta chains came from one sample sequenced in a study of T cells in Graves' hyperthyroidism and ophthalmopathy. Amplified TCR beta CDR3 regions derived from RNA transcripts. A first-round RT-PCR of the TCR CDR3 used the HTBI primer set. TCRdb redid the calling of the multiplex PCR reads with MiXCR, one entry per CDR3 protein. In the table there are hundreds of thousands of distinct CDR3 sequences, roughly 46% of which are singletons. Sequencing was performed on peripheral blood or thyroid tissue (not recorded which). Receptors originate from a woman between 18 and 30 years old with Graves' hyperthyroidism.

V usage is TRBV29-1 and J usage is TRBJ1-4; D is undetermined. The germline V and J ends were trimmed by 6 bases and 5 bases, with 13 bases remaining between them. This CDR3 has 13 amino acids. Germline CDR1 is SQVTM and CDR2 is ANQGSEA. The CDR3 DNA is TGCAGCGTCGTGATGCCAGGCAATGAAAAACTGTTTTTT. It codes for CSVVMPGNEKLFF.

The rearrangement joins TRBV24-1 to TRBJ2-3, with 8 bases aligning to TRBD2. This CDR3 spans 15 amino acids. CDR1 and CDR2 (germline): KGHDR, SFDVKD. V dropped 4 bases and J dropped 0; count of bases not matched to a gene: 2. In DNA form, the CDR3 reads TGTGCCACCAGTGACCCTAGCGGGAGCACAGATACGCAGTATTTT. This sequence encodes CATSDPSGSTDTQYF.

The chain recombines TRBV19 with TRBJ1-2, with 7 nucleotides matching TRBD1. This CDR3 spans 14 amino acids. V shed 7 bases and J 4 bases; nucleotides not matched to a gene: 9. Germline CDR1 is LNHDA and CDR2 is SQIVND (reference sequence). The DNA of the CDR3 is TGTGCCAGTACCAACAGGGGCGTATTCTATGGCTACACCTTC. The encoded protein is CASTNRGVFYGYTF. The whole variable domain, remainder taken from reference TRBV19 and TRBJ1-2, is DGGITQSPKYLFRKEGQNVTLSCEQNLNHDAMYWYRQDPGQGLRLIYYSQIVNDFQKGDIAEGYSVSREKKESFPLTVTSAQKNPTAFYLCASTNRGVFYGYTFGSGTRLTVV.

The rearrangement links TRBV7-9 to TRBJ1-2; 9 nucleotides agree with TRBD1. Losses at the gene ends were 7 bases for V and 3 bases for J; bases not matched to a gene: 9. This CDR3 spans 15 amino acids. Germline-derived CDR1 and CDR2 are SEHNR and FQNEAQ (reference sequence). The CDR3 is CASTRTGASDYGYTF. DNA for the CDR3: TGTGCCAGCACCCGGACAGGGGCGTCGGACTATGGCTACACCTTC.

The gene calls are TRBV10-3 and TRBJ2-3; TRBD2 aligns across 7 bases. V lost 5 bases, J lost 1 base, and 3 bases stayed unmatched. Germline CDR1 reads ENHRY; CDR2 reads SYGVKD. There are 14 residues in the CDR3. The CDR3 here is CAISTAGGTDTQYF. The CDR3 nucleotides read TGTGCCATCAGTACGGCGGGAGGCACAGATACGCAGTATTTT.

The chain employs TRBV24-1 and TRBJ1-5, with D possibly TRBD1 on 5 matching bases. The CDR3 covers 16 residues. Trimming shortened V by 7 bases and J by 3 bases, and 18 bases separated the two germline ends. The germline gives CDR1 KGHDR, CDR2 SFDVKD. Written as DNA, the CDR3 is TGTGCCACCAGCGGAACGGAGGGACGGCTCAATCAGCCCCAGCATTTT. As protein: CATSGTEGRLNQPQHF.

The sample holds many counts of this clonotype. This chain uses TRBV2 with TRBJ1-4; weak D call: TRBD1 (6 bases). Germline CDR1 reads SNHLY; CDR2 reads FYNNEI. Trimming cost V 6 bases and J 9 bases, with 14 bases left between them. The CDR3 is made up of 13 amino acids. The CDR3 sequence is CASREDSRKKLFF. The CDR3 DNA reads TGTGCCAGCAGAGAGGACAGTAGGAAAAAACTGTTTTTT.

Points on this clonotype: Because the CDR3's place on the DNA is in doubt, the DNA is left out and the CDR3 is given as listed by TCRdb. This chain links TRBV2 with TRBJ2-7; the table's D call of TRBD1 was not tested on the DNA. From its first to its last residue, the CDR3 has 19 amino acids. Germline V lookup: CDR1 SNHLY, CDR2 FYNNEI. CDR3: CASSLYICSAGGPWDEQYF.

The chain has TRBV6-1 and TRBJ1-6, with 12 bases aligning to TRBD1. The CDR3 has 16 amino acids. Trimming at V came to 8 bases and at J to 5 bases, leaving 7 bases not matched to a gene. CDR1 MNHNS and CDR2 SASEGT come from the germline V gene. The DNA for the CDR3 is TGTGCCAGCTTAGCCGGGACAGGGGGCAATAATTCACCCCTCCACTTT. Its translation: CASLAGTGGNNSPLHF.

The chain is built from TRBV7-8 and TRBJ2-7; D may be TRBD1 (8 bases). The CDR3 loop spans 16 amino acids. Trimming took off 1 base at V and 4 bases at J, with 17 bases between the two ends. Germline V CDR1 and CDR2: SGHVS, FQNEAQ. The CDR3 DNA sequence: TGTGCCAGCAGCTTAGGGGGGGGGGACAGGATGTACGAGCAGTACTTC. It yields the protein CASSLGGGDRMYEQYF.

This clonotype showed up many times. V is TRBV19 and J is TRBJ1-6; no firm D call. This CDR3 contains 12 residues. V was shortened by 0 bases and J by 9 bases, with 3 bases between the two germline ends. CDR1 and CDR2 (germline): LNHDA, SQIVND (reference sequence). CDR3 loop: CASSIEGSPLHF. The CDR3 coding sequence is TGTGCCAGTAGTATAGAGGGTTCACCCCTCCACTTT.

This rearrangement joins TRBV29-1 to TRBJ2-6; D remains unclear. This CDR3 is 14 amino acids long. The germline V gene encodes CDR1 SQVTM and CDR2 ANQGSEA. V was shortened by 8 bases and J by 4 bases, with 15 bases between the two germline ends. In DNA, the CDR3 is TGCAGCAGTGACTCAGGCTCCGGGGCCAACGTCCTGACTTTC. Its protein is CSSDSGSGANVLTF.

This clonotype has only one observation. A much larger clone lies one base from this, so it may be a read error. This chain connects TRBV7-9 to TRBJ2-7; D possibly corresponds to TRBD1 (6 bases). CDR1 is SEHNR and CDR2 is FQNEAQ in the germline V gene (reference sequence). The CDR3 runs 12 residues. Trimming removed 7 bases at V and 5 bases at J, with 12 bases between. The CDR3 sequence is CASIEQGNEQYF. CDR3 bases: TGTGCCAGCATCGAACAGGGAAACGAGCAGTACTTC.

This rearrangement joins TRBV20-1 to TRBJ1-5; D is ambiguous. Germline V CDR1 and CDR2: DFQATT, SNEGSKA (reference sequence). This CDR3 region has 15 residues. V lost 3 bases, J lost 5 bases, and 17 bases lay in between. CDR3 nucleotide sequence: TGCAGTGCTAGGAGATTCCGGGGTACCCATCAGCCCCAGCATTTT. Its translation: CSARRFRGTHQPQHF.

This clonotype was counted only a few times. This rearrangement joins TRBV2 to TRBJ2-7; possible D gene TRBD2, 6 bases. The germline CDR1 and CDR2 sequences are SNHLY and FYNNEI. V was pared by 7 bases and J by 2 bases, with 9 bases between. The CDR3 contains 12 residues. CDR3 nucleotide sequence: TGTGCCAGCATGACTAGGCCCTACGAGCAGTACTTC. Amino acid sequence: CASMTRPYEQYF.

This clonotype has a handful of counts. The V and J genes are TRBV5-1 and TRBJ1-5; D gene unclear. The CDR3 extends over 14 amino acids. Per germline, CDR1 SGHRS and CDR2 YFSETQ. V was cut by 3 bases and J by 6 bases, with 13 bases left in between. The CDR3 DNA sequence: TGCGCCAGCAGCTCCGGGAGCGCGGGTCAGCCCCAGCATTTT. Protein product: CASSSGSAGQPQHF.

To note about this clonotype: A read error may be the cause here, since a much bigger clone is one base away. The chain uses TRBV7-2 and TRBJ2-7; no definite D call. The germline CDR1 and CDR2 sequences are SGHTA and FQGNSA. The CDR3 has 14 amino acids. The CDR3 DNA follows: TGTGCCAGCAACTTAGCCTGGTCAGACTACGAGCAGTACTTC. Translated: CASNLAWSDYEQYF.

This clonotype was seen a handful of times. This chain connects TRBV7-9 to TRBJ1-2, with 9 bases matching TRBD1. V was clipped by 5 bases and J by 6 bases; unmatched bases: 10. The CDR3 contains 15 residues. CDR1 SEHNR and CDR2 FQNEAQ come from the germline V gene (reference sequence). Here the CDR3 DNA reads TGTGCCAGCAGCGTACCGGGACAGGGATCGAATGGCTACACCTTC. It yields the protein CASSVPGQGSNGYTF.

V usage is TRBV29-1 and J usage is TRBJ1-1, with TRBD1 as a possible D gene (6 bases). The length of the CDR3 is 13 residues. Trimming stripped 6 bases from V and 5 bases from J, with 16 bases between. Germline loops: CDR1 SQVTM, CDR2 ANQGSEA. The CDR3 protein is CSVAGGQGTEAFF. In DNA, the CDR3 is TGCAGCGTAGCGGGGGGGCAGGGTACTGAAGCTTTCTTT.

This clonotype was counted only a few times. The genes are TRBV7-9 and TRBJ1-4, with 7 bases lining up with TRBD1. CDR1 is SEHNR, CDR2 FQNEAQ, per germline (reference sequence). Trimming removed 5 bases from V and 6 bases from J; junction bases left unmatched: 6. This CDR3 has 14 residues. This chain's CDR3 is CASSPDRRDEKLFF. In DNA form, the CDR3 reads TGTGCCAGCAGCCCGGACAGGAGAGATGAAAAACTGTTTTTT. The full variable domain, rest sourced from reference TRBV7-9 and TRBJ1-4, is DTGVSQNPRHKITKRGQNVTFRCDPISEHNRLYWYRQTLGQGPEFLTYFQNEAQLEKSRLLSDRFSAERPKGSFSTLEIQRTEQGDSAMYLCASSPDRRDEKLFFGSGTQLSVL.

Concerning this clonotype: A single base separates this from a much larger clone, so it may be a read error. The V gene is TRBV10-3, the J gene TRBJ1-5; D is unresolved. The CDR3 extends over 14 amino acids. The germline V gene encodes CDR1 ENHRY and CDR2 SYGVKD. Trimming stripped 3 bases from V and 4 bases from J, with 10 bases between. This CDR3 is CAISDVPGNQPQHF. The CDR3 coding sequence is TGTGCCATCAGTGATGTTCCAGGTAATCAGCCCCAGCATTTT.